This T cell receptor (beta chain) was captured in a study of T cells after yellow fever vaccination. TCRdb reprocessed the 5' RACE reads via MiXCR and lists one record per CDR3 protein. The sample carries some 15,000 distinct CDR3 sequences, 7.3% recorded once. The germline V and J ends were trimmed by 1 base and 2 bases, with 8 bases remaining between them. This CDR3 contains 15 residues. The germline gives CDR1 LGHNA, CDR2 YNFKEQ. This clonotype is medium-sized. General observations from the study: The study noted that FACS-sorted repertoires could contain abundant clonotypes contaminating from the bulk population. Among sorted memory subsets on day 0, almost all vaccine-responding clonotypes fell below detection.

The source was PBMCs, either bulk or a sorted T-cell subset (CD4+, CD8+, memory, or dextramer-sorted; not recorded which), collected on the day of the yellow fever booster vaccination. V gene TRBV4-2 combines with J gene TRBJ2-2; D unclear. The clonotype was recovered from a man in his late teens or twenties who received the YFV17D yellow fever vaccine. The CDR3 is CASSQASRNTGELFF. CDR3 DNA sequence: TGTGCCAGCAGCCAAGCATCCCGAAACACCGGGGAGCTGTTTTTT.